The 16 T cell receptor beta chains reported below all come from one sample, sequenced in a study of persistence of HIV-infected CD4 T cells. Stimulation used approximately 9.1 ug/mL lysate from CMV-infected fibroblasts. Memory cells lacking CD40L and CD69 with high CD45RO were sorted. The libraries were made with immunoSEQ version 4 in survey mode. Produced via immunoSEQ multiplex PCR; TCRdb's table is partial and in-frame only. The sample lists 35,000 to 45,000 clones, around 80% occurring once. These receptors' targets are unknown. The sample was CD4+ T cells sorted from PBMCs after roughly 18-hour stimulation, taken from a patient who received antiretroviral therapy. The receptor set was obtained from an adult man with HIV who was CMV-seropositive.

The rearrangement joins TRBV11-1 to TRBJ2-7, with a weak D call TRBD1 (6 bases). CDR1 and CDR2 from the germline V gene are SGHAT and FQDESV (reference sequence). The CDR3 consists of 13 residues. V lost 2 bases to trimming and J lost 5 bases, with 10 bases between them. The CDR3 sequence: CASSLTGLHEQYF. CDR3 sequence (DNA): TGTGCCAGCAGCTTAACAGGGCTACACGAGCAGTACTTC.

The genes are TRBV28 and TRBJ1-2; D uncertain. Between the trimmed V and J ends, which lost 3 bases and 8 bases, there was a span of 13 bases. This CDR3 contains 13 residues. Germline loops: CDR1 MDHEN, CDR2 SYDVKM. Here the CDR3 reads CASSLTQSSGYTF. As DNA, the CDR3 is TGTGCCAGCAGTTTGACACAGAGCTCGGGCTACACCTTC.

This chain uses TRBV6-1 with TRBJ1-5; 11 bases align to TRBD1. Trimming removed 0 bases from V and 2 bases from J; junction bases left unmatched: 6. Germline V gene lookup returns CDR1 MNHNS and CDR2 SASEGT. The CDR3 extends over 18 amino acids. CDR3 loop: CASSEADPGQGGNQPQHF. The CDR3, as DNA: TGTGCCAGCAGTGAAGCTGACCCGGGACAGGGGGGCAATCAGCCCCAGCATTTT.

The sample holds one count of this clone. This chain connects TRBV18 to TRBJ1-4, with a weak D call TRBD1 (6 bases). The CDR3 consists of 18 residues. V was trimmed by 1 base and J by 0 bases, leaving 15 bases between them. Germline V gives CDR1 KGHSH, CDR2 LQKENI. The CDR3 DNA reads as TGTGCCAGCTCACCACGTCGCCTCGGGGGCACAACTAATGAAAAACTGTTTTTT. Amino acid sequence: CASSPRRLGGTTNEKLFF.

The chain combines TRBV19 with TRBJ2-7; maybe TRBD1 (5 bases). Per the germline V gene, CDR1 is LNHDA and CDR2 is SQIVND (reference sequence). V was trimmed by 3 bases and J by 4 bases, leaving 13 bases between them. This CDR3 region has 14 residues. CDR3 nucleotide sequence: TGTGCCAGTAGTATGACAGCTACGATTTACGAGCAGTACTTC. Its protein is CASSMTATIYEQYF.

The table lists this clone with a count of one. The chain employs TRBV4-1 and TRBJ2-1; D unresolved. Deletions cut 0 bases from V and 12 bases from J, with 15 bases between. CDR3 length: 14 amino acids. Per germline, CDR1 MGHRA and CDR2 YSYEKL. The CDR3 bases are TGCGCCAGCAGCCAAGATCTAGGACCCCGGGTGCAGTTCTTC. It specifies CASSQDLGPRVQFF.

The chain uses TRBV24-1 and TRBJ2-1; no firm D call. The germline gives CDR1 KGHDR, CDR2 SFDVKD. V shed 9 bases and J shed 1 base, with 6 bases lying between them. This CDR3 contains 12 residues. The CDR3 loop is CATQSSYNEQFF. CDR3 in DNA: TGTGCCACCCAATCTTCCTACAATGAGCAGTTCTTC.

This chain joins TRBV11-3 and TRBJ2-2, with D perhaps matching TRBD2 (5 bases). The CDR3 runs to 14 residues. V gave up 5 bases and J gave up 6 bases, with 13 bases separating them. CDR1 and CDR2 from the germline V gene are SGHNT and YENEEA. CDR3 loop: CASSTDFGAGELFF. The CDR3 coding sequence is TGTGCCAGCAGCACGGACTTCGGAGCCGGGGAGCTGTTTTTT.

The rearrangement uses TRBV5-4 and TRBJ2-7; TRBD1 or TRBD2 may be the D gene (6 bases each). Germline V gene lookup returns CDR1 SGHNT and CDR2 YYREEE (reference sequence). Trimming pared 1 base from V and 6 bases from J, leaving 14 bases between. The CDR3 is 14 residues long. The CDR3 sequence: CASSLLGGSGEQYF. CDR3 nucleotide sequence: TGTGCCAGCAGCTTGCTAGGGGGTAGCGGCGAGCAGTACTTC.

The chain recombines TRBV3-1 (or the pseudogene TRBV3-2) with TRBJ1-3; D is unclear. V was cut by 3 bases and J by 0 bases, with 9 bases left in between. This CDR3 region has 15 residues. Germline assignment: CDR1 LGHDT and CDR2 YNNKEL (reference sequence). CDR3 DNA: TGTGCCAGCAGCCAGGCCCCAGCCTCTGGAAACACCATATATTTT. This translates into CASSQAPASGNTIYF.

This chain links TRBV3-1 (or the pseudogene TRBV3-2) with TRBJ1-4; D is ambiguous. The CDR3 is made up of 15 amino acids. Germline V gene sequence: CDR1 LGHDT, CDR2 YNNKEL (reference sequence). V dropped 2 bases and J dropped 5 bases, with 12 bases sitting between them. The CDR3, as DNA: TGTGCCAGCAGCCAATCTAATCAGCCGAATGAAAAACTGTTTTTT. Residues: CASSQSNQPNEKLFF.

This rearrangement joins TRBV3-1 (or the pseudogene TRBV3-2) to TRBJ1-2; D is possibly TRBD1 (5 bases). CDR3 length equals 13 residues. Trimming left V 8 bases short and J 4 bases short, with 14 bases between. Germline-derived CDR1 and CDR2 are LGHDT and YNNKEL (reference sequence). CDR3 residues: CASRGGSGYGYTF. The CDR3 DNA sequence: TGTGCCAGCCGGGGGGGTTCCGGCTATGGCTACACCTTC.

The chain employs TRBV28 and TRBJ1-6; D might be TRBD1 (5 bases). Trimming took off 2 bases at V and 9 bases at J, with 8 bases between the two ends. This CDR3 region has 13 residues. Germline CDR1 reads MDHEN; CDR2 reads SYDVKM. The CDR3 region has the DNA TGTGCCAGCAGTTTAATCAGGGCTTCACCCCTCCACTTT. Translating it yields CASSLIRASPLHF.

This chain connects TRBV12-3 or TRBV12-4 to TRBJ1-1; D unresolved. Trimming pared 3 bases from V and 3 bases from J, leaving 5 bases between. The CDR3 runs to 12 residues. The CDR3 spells CASSFSDTEAFF. CDR3 sequence (DNA): TGTGCCAGCAGTTTTTCTGACACTGAAGCTTTCTTT.

This clone occurred once. V gene TRBV3-1 (or the pseudogene TRBV3-2) combines with J gene TRBJ2-1; no reliable D call. Germline V gives CDR1 LGHDT, CDR2 YNNKEL (reference sequence). V lost 4 bases and J 0 bases, leaving 13 bases between the germline ends. The CDR3 runs 16 residues. CDR3: CASSRSDSSSYNEQFF. CDR3 coding DNA: TGTGCCAGCAGCCGGTCCGACTCGAGCTCCTACAATGAGCAGTTCTTC.

This sequence joins TRBV19 and TRBJ1-5, with 9 bases matching TRBD1. V shed 3 bases, J shed 4 bases, and the junction held 4 bases outside the gene matches. Germline CDR1 reads LNHDA; CDR2 reads SQIVND (reference sequence). The CDR3 runs to 15 residues. The CDR3 is CASSIGQGRNQPQHF. The CDR3 region has the DNA TGTGCCAGTAGTATCGGACAGGGGAGGAATCAGCCCCAGCATTTT.